This T cell receptor (beta chain) was identified during a study of control samples from healthy donors and cancer patients. Repertoires were generated with immunoSEQ multiplex PCR, while TCRdb's copy carries only in-frame clones and drops some. The repertoire holds around 150,000 clones, about 94% seen once, with around 13% in the top ten. Germline V CDR1 and CDR2: SNHLY, FYNNEI. V was shortened by 4 bases and J by 6 bases, with 7 bases between the two germline ends. This CDR3 contains 11 residues. The chain links TRBV2 to TRBJ2-7; D call uncertain. This receptor was obtained from a man in his sixties with colorectal cancer. Sequencing input: PBMCs. CDR3 residues: CASSVRAEQYF. CDR3 DNA sequence: TGTGCCAGCAGTGTCCGGGCCGAGCAGTACTTC.